The 7 T cell receptor beta chains below were found in one sample sequenced in a study of neurological immune-mediated disorders. TCRdb independently ran MiXCR on the 5' RACE reads; one entry per CDR3 protein. Of 20,000 to 25,000 distinct CDR3 sequences in the sample, roughly 6.3% were seen once. Sequenced: PBMCs. The receptors were sampled from a woman between 35 and 50 years old in good health.

This clonotype was seen ten or more times. The CDR3 protein is CASSEIGAQYF. The CDR3 bases are TGTGCCAGCAGTGAAATAGGGGCCCAGTACTTC. The rearrangement joins TRBV6-1 to TRBJ2-5; tentative D call: TRBD1 (5 bases). CDR3 length: 11 amino acids. From germline, CDR1 is MNHNS and CDR2 SASEGT. V dropped 2 bases and J dropped 9 bases, with 7 bases sitting between them.

There are many counts of this clonotype. The chain carries TRBV4-1 and TRBJ2-7, with D unclear. The V gene lost 0 bases and the J gene lost 4 bases, with 10 bases spanning the gap. Germline V gene data show CDR1 as MGHRA and CDR2 as YSYEKL. CDR3 length equals 14 residues. This chain's CDR3 is CASSQEMSEYEQYF. CDR3 in DNA: TGCGCCAGCAGCCAAGAGATGTCGGAGTACGAGCAGTACTTC.

This clonotype was observed many times. J is TRBJ2-1 and V is TRBV5-1, with a weak D call TRBD2 (5 bases). Trimming took 0 bases from V and 10 from J, leaving 17 bases between them. CDR3 size: 15 residues. The germline gives CDR1 SGHRS, CDR2 YFSETQ. Here the CDR3 DNA reads TGCGCCAGCAGCTTGGCCGTTGTAGCGAAGGTCGAGCAGTTCTTC. As protein: CASSLAVVAKVEQFF. The variable domain in full, with the rest retrieved from reference TRBV5-1 and TRBJ2-1, is KAGVTQTPRYLIKTRGQQVTLSCSPISGHRSVSWYQQTPGQGLQFLFEYFSETQRNKGNFPGRFSGRQFSNSRSEMNVSTLELGDSALYLCASSLAVVAKVEQFFGPGTRLTVL.

This clonotype was observed at least ten times. The chain couples TRBV29-1 to TRBJ1-2; 7 nucleotides line up with TRBD1. V lost 5 bases, J lost 0 bases, and 6 bases stayed unmatched. CDR1 is SQVTM, CDR2 ANQGSEA, per germline. The CDR3 is made up of 14 amino acids. The CDR3: CSVYGTAPNYGYTF. CDR3 coding DNA: TGCAGCGTTTATGGGACAGCACCTAACTATGGCTACACCTTC.

The table lists this clonotype with many counts. The CDR3 spells CASSAISGLYQETQYF. The DNA of the CDR3 is TGTGCCAGCAGCGCCATTAGCGGGTTGTACCAAGAGACCCAGTACTTC. The chain couples TRBV9 to TRBJ2-5; 7 bases match TRBD2. The CDR3 spans 16 residues. After removal of 3 bases from V and 0 bases from J, the junction contained 8 bases not matched to a gene. Germline V gives CDR1 SGDLS, CDR2 YYNGEE.

This clonotype has a count of ten or more. The V call is TRBV5-1, the J call TRBJ2-1; 12 bases agree with TRBD2. The CDR3 has 15 residues. CDR1 is SGHRS and CDR2 is YFSETQ in the germline V gene. The V and J ends lost 4 bases and 10 bases, in that order; junction bases with no gene match: 9. The CDR3 protein is CASSRTSGNLQEQFF. CDR3 DNA sequence: TGCGCCAGCAGCCGGACTAGCGGGAATCTACAGGAGCAGTTCTTC.

The table lists this clonotype with many counts. The CDR3 DNA follows: TGTGCCAGCAGCTTTTCCAGTTACAATGAGCAGTTCTTC. Translated, it gives CASSFSSYNEQFF. V gene TRBV13 combines with J gene TRBJ2-1; D not resolved. The CDR3 has 13 amino acids. The germline V gene encodes CDR1 PRHDT and CDR2 FYEKMQ (reference sequence). V was cut by 3 bases and J by 4 bases, with 7 bases left in between.